These T cell receptor beta chains were read from a single sample in a study of CD8 T cells in Susac syndrome. Using its own MiXCR run on the immunoSEQ multiplex PCR reads, TCRdb lists one record per CDR3 protein. The sample yields more than 100,000 distinct CDR3 sequences, more than 90% seen once. Material for sequencing was CD4+ T cells from PBMCs. All receptors derive from a human donor in good health. Both conserved end residues are part of each CDR3. The order of the fields is J gene, V gene, CDR3 length, D gene, CDR3 protein. D genes are given only for firm matches.

j_gene: TRBJ2-7
v_gene: TRBV28
len: 14
d_gene: -
CDR3aa: CASTRTESAYEQYF

j_gene: TRBJ2-3
v_gene: TRBV6-1
len: 14
d_gene: TRBD2
CDR3aa: CATSLAGVGDTQYF

j_gene: TRBJ2-7
v_gene: TRBV3-1
len: 13
d_gene: -
CDR3aa: CASSFGTPGEQYF

j_gene: TRBJ1-4
v_gene: TRBV28
len: 14
d_gene: -
CDR3aa: CATNRQATNEKLFF

j_gene: TRBJ2-4
v_gene: TRBV5-4
len: 14
d_gene: -
CDR3aa: CASSLDSKGNIQYF

j_gene: TRBJ2-4
v_gene: TRBV18
len: 16
d_gene: TRBD2
CDR3aa: CASSVGLAGAKNIQYF

j_gene: TRBJ2-7
v_gene: TRBV2
len: 14
d_gene: TRBD2
CDR3aa: CASSSGRGDYEQYF

j_gene: TRBJ1-1
v_gene: TRBV20-1
len: 13
d_gene: TRBD1
CDR3aa: CSAGGQVNTEAFF

j_gene: TRBJ2-7
v_gene: TRBV19
len: 15
d_gene: TRBD1
CDR3aa: CASSRTGVDTYEQYF

j_gene: TRBJ2-1
v_gene: TRBV29-1
len: 13
d_gene: -
CDR3aa: CSVDFGASTEQFF

j_gene: TRBJ2-6
v_gene: TRBV3-1
len: 20
d_gene: TRBD2
CDR3aa: CASSPVGTSGSLPGANVLTF

j_gene: TRBJ2-7
v_gene: TRBV28
len: 14
d_gene: TRBD2
CDR3aa: CASGWTSGRLEQYF

j_gene: TRBJ2-1
v_gene: TRBV24-1
len: 15
d_gene: -
CDR3aa: CATEPGGRLYNEQFF